The 8 T cell receptor beta chains listed next were all sequenced from one sample in a study of CD8 T cells in Susac syndrome. It was with random hexamers that roughly 0.45 to 1 ug RNA was reverse transcribed. A single record per CDR3 protein comes from TCRdb applying MiXCR to the immunoSEQ multiplex PCR reads. The sample includes around 150,000 distinct CDR3 sequences, roughly 93% of them seen just once. Sequenced sample: CD4+ T cells from PBMCs. The source of these receptors is a human donor in good health.

CDR3 bases: TGTGCCTCCCGGCAGCAGGGTTGGAATGAGCAGTTCTTC. This codes for CASRQQGWNEQFF. This chain uses TRBV30 with TRBJ2-1; TRBD1 is a possible D gene (5 bases). Per germline, CDR1 GTSNPN and CDR2 SVGIG (reference sequence). With 7 bases removed from V and 7 bases from J, the gap between germline ends came to 17 bases. The CDR3 length is 13 residues.

This clonotype occurred once. The chain combines TRBV7-9 with TRBJ1-4; 7 nucleotides align to TRBD1. V lost 5 bases, J lost 5 bases, and 5 bases stayed unmatched. CDR3 size: 14 residues. Per the germline V gene, CDR1 is SEHNR and CDR2 is FQNEAQ (reference sequence). The CDR3 reads CASSARDSNEKLFF. CDR3 DNA sequence: TGTGCCAGCAGCGCCCGGGACAGCAATGAAAAACTGTTTTTT.

The genes are TRBV7-9 and TRBJ2-5; no clear D gene. The V end was cut by 2 bases, the J end by 9 bases, with 13 bases between. CDR3 size: 13 residues. The germline V gene encodes CDR1 SEHNR and CDR2 FQNEAQ (reference sequence). This CDR3 is CASSLLPIGPQYF. In nucleotides, the CDR3 is TGTGCCAGCAGCTTATTGCCGATCGGGCCCCAGTACTTC.

The chain is built from TRBV5-6 and TRBJ2-2; D ambiguous. V was trimmed by 3 bases and J by 0 bases, leaving 18 bases between them. The CDR3 totals 18 residues. Germline lookup yields CDR1 SGHDT and CDR2 YYEEEE. CDR3 in amino acids: CASSYWTPVRPNTGELFF. CDR3 DNA: TGTGCCAGCAGCTACTGGACCCCGGTTCGCCCGAACACCGGGGAGCTGTTTTTT.

The chain has TRBV19 and TRBJ2-6; tentatively, D is TRBD2 (5 bases). The CDR3 runs to 14 residues. In germline, CDR1 is LNHDA, CDR2 SQIVND (reference sequence). With 3 bases removed from V and 10 bases from J, the gap between germline ends came to 13 bases. The DNA of the CDR3 is TGTGCCAGTAGTATGGGAAAGGGAGCGAACGTCCTGACTTTC. It yields the protein CASSMGKGANVLTF.

This sequence joins TRBV5-1 and TRBJ1-1; D is ambiguous. V was shortened by 3 bases and J by 3 bases, with 18 bases between the two germline ends. The CDR3 runs 16 residues. The germline gives CDR1 SGHRS, CDR2 YFSETQ. CDR3 amino acids: CASSSVPNSLDTEAFF. CDR3 bases: TGCGCCAGCAGCTCAGTCCCCAACAGTCTTGACACTGAAGCTTTCTTT.

J is TRBJ1-3 and V is TRBV29-1, with a tentative D call TRBD1 (5 bases). CDR3 length equals 14 residues. In germline, CDR1 is SQVTM, CDR2 ANQGSEA. V was shortened by 2 bases and J by 5 bases, with 13 bases between the two germline ends. The CDR3 sequence is CSVEISTARNTIYF. CDR3 nucleotide sequence: TGCAGCGTTGAAATATCGACAGCGAGAAACACCATATATTTT.

V gene TRBV2 combines with J gene TRBJ2-7; unclear D gene. CDR3 length equals 15 residues. The germline CDR1 and CDR2 sequences are SNHLY and FYNNEI. The germline V and J ends were trimmed by 7 bases and 2 bases, with 18 bases remaining between them. The CDR3 region is CASTEEGVDPYEQYF. The CDR3, as DNA: TGTGCCAGCACCGAGGAAGGAGTTGACCCCTACGAGCAGTACTTC.